This T cell receptor beta chain is from a study of OX40 agonist ivuxolimab in advanced cancers. Study details: Three patients, one with hepatocellular carcinoma and two with cutaneous melanoma, achieved partial responses.

The germline V gene has CDR1 MNHNS and CDR2 SASEGT. Trimming stripped 0 bases from V and 5 bases from J, with 14 bases between. This CDR3 is 16 amino acids long. Assay used: immunoSEQ multiplex PCR; TCRdb lists only in-frame clones, some missing. The repertoire holds 98,000 or so clones, 80% to 90% seen once, with approximately 0.36% in the top ten. The sample here was CD4+ or CD8+ T cells sorted from blood, taken in a trial of the OX40 agonist ivuxolimab. This receptor was taken from an adult with an advanced solid tumor such as melanoma, head and neck, liver or kidney cancer. The rearrangement joins TRBV6-1 to TRBJ1-5; a weak D match, TRBD1 (6 bases). The CDR3 DNA sequence: TGTGCCAGCAGTGAAGCACAGGGATGGGAATATCAGCCCCAGCATTTT. It yields the protein CASSEAQGWEYQPQHF.